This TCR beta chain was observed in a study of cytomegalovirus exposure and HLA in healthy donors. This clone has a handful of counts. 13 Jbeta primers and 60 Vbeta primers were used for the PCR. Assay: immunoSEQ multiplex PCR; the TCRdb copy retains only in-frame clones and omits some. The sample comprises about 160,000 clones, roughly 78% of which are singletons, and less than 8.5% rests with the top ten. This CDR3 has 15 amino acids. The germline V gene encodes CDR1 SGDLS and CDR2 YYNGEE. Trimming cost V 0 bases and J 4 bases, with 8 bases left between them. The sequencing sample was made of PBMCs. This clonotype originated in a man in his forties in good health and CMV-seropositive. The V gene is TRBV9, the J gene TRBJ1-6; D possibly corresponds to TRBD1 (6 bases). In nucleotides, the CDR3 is TGTGCCAGCAGCGTAGAGACAGGTTATAATTCACCCCTCCACTTT. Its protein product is CASSVETGYNSPLHF.